These T cell receptor beta chains were read from a single sample in a study of glioma-infiltrating T cells after dendritic cell vaccination. Sequenced by immunoSEQ multiplex PCR; TCRdb stores in-frame clones only, minus some. The data hold fewer than 85,000 clones, with around 87% observed a single time. The input for sequencing was blood, taken after dendritic cell vaccination. Source of these receptors: a human donor with glioblastoma. CDR3s include the opening cysteine and the closing phenylalanine or tryptophan. The order of the fields is J gene, V gene, D gene, clone size, CDR3 DNA, CDR3 protein. A D gene is named only where the DNA matches it firmly. Rows may omit the clone size; those that give it use once, few, many or a size class.

TRBJ2-7,TRBV5-1,.,.,TGCGCCAGCAGCGATCACAGGTACGAGCAGTACTTC,CASSDHRYEQYF
TRBJ1-4,TRBV5-4,TRBD1,.,TGTGCCAGCAGCTCGGCGGACAGGGAAGACGAAAAACTGTTTTTT,CASSSADREDEKLFF
TRBJ2-7,TRBV5-1,TRBD2,.,TGCGCCAGCAGCTTGGCCAGCGGGGCCTCCTACGAGCAGTACTTC,CASSLASGASYEQYF
TRBJ2-3,TRBV4-1,TRBD2,once,TGCGCCAGCAGCCAAGGCGGAATTAGCGGGAGGCGGAGGACAGATACGCAGTATTTT,CASSQGGISGRRRTDTQYF
TRBJ2-7,TRBV5-1,.,few,TGCGCCAGCAGGGGAGGGGGACGTCTCACCTACGAGCAGTACTTC,CASRGGGRLTYEQYF
TRBJ1-1,TRBV18,TRBD1,.,TGTGCCAGCTCACCCGGGGGACAGGCGAATGCTTTCTTT,CASSPGGQANAFF
TRBJ2-7,TRBV5-1,.,.,TGCGCCAGCAGCGCGGGCCCGAGCTCCTACGAGCAGTACTTC,CASSAGPSSYEQYF
TRBJ2-3,TRBV5-4,.,.,TGTGCCAGCAGCTTGAGAGAGGGCACAGATACGCAGTATTTT,CASSLREGTDTQYF
TRBJ2-7,TRBV6-1,.,.,TGTGCCAGTCGCACGGGGTCCGAGCAGTACTTC,CASRTGSEQYF
TRBJ1-1,TRBV7-9,TRBD1,.,TGTGCCAGCAGCCCGACAGGGGGGGATGAAGCTTTCTTT,CASSPTGGDEAFF
TRBJ2-1,TRBV7-9,TRBD2,.,TGTGCCAGCAGCTCCACTAGCGGGAGACAAAGTGAGCAGTTCTTC,CASSSTSGRQSEQFF
TRBJ2-1,TRBV11-3,.,.,TGTGCCACTACGGACGGACTTTCCAATGAGCAGTTCTTC,CATTDGLSNEQFF
TRBJ1-6,TRBV2,TRBD1,.,TGTGCCAGCAGTGGGGCCGGGACAGGGGTGTCACCCCTCCACTTT,CASSGAGTGVSPLHF
TRBJ1-5,TRBV5-1,.,.,TGCGCCAGCAGCTTGGGACACCCTAGCAATCAGCCCCAGCATTTT,CASSLGHPSNQPQHF
TRBJ1-4,TRBV9,.,once,TGTGCCAGCAGCGACAGGGATGGGGGCCTTGAAAAACTGTTTTTT,CASSDRDGGLEKLFF
TRBJ2-3,TRBV7-9,.,.,TGTGCCAGCAGCTTATATAGAGGGGGGGCAGATACGCAGTATTTT,CASSLYRGGADTQYF
TRBJ2-7,TRBV10-1,.,.,TGCGCCAGCAGCCCCGGGAGCCAGAGTCAATACGAGCAGTACTTC,CASSPGSQSQYEQYF